This passage covers 12 T cell receptor beta chains from one sample sequenced in a study of blood T cells in healthy people across ages. A J-beta primer mix and a sample-barcoded 5' primer were used in a second PCR of roughly 7 to 12 cycles. Each CDR3 protein gets one entry after TCRdb re-called the 5' RACE reads with MiXCR. The sample lists about 670,000 distinct CDR3 sequences, roughly half occurring once. The sample taken for sequencing was blood. The source of these receptors is a woman aged 80 or over in good health.

The rearrangement joins TRBV7-8 to TRBJ2-7; unclear D gene. From germline, CDR1 is SGHVS and CDR2 FQNEAQ. The CDR3 totals 14 residues. V was pared by 2 bases and J by 7 bases, with 15 bases between. Written as DNA, the CDR3 is TGTGCCAGCAGCTTAAGGGATAGTGGTAGGGAGCAGTACTTC. This codes for CASSLRDSGREQYF.

V gene TRBV6-5 combines with J gene TRBJ1-1; 10 bases are shared with TRBD1. The CDR3 covers 16 residues. Germline values: CDR1 MNHEY, CDR2 SVGAGI. Trimming cost V 2 bases and J 1 base; bases outside gene matches: 4. The CDR3: CASSYARDRGNTEAFF. CDR3 nucleotide sequence: TGTGCCAGCAGTTACGCCCGGGACAGGGGGAACACTGAAGCTTTCTTT.

A note on this clonotype: A much larger clone lies a single base off, so this may be a read error. The chain combines TRBV2 with TRBJ2-3, with D possibly matching TRBD2 (6 bases). The CDR3 is made up of 14 amino acids. V was trimmed by 4 bases and J by 3 bases, leaving 11 bases between them. CDR1 is SNHLY and CDR2 is FYNNEI in the germline V gene. CDR3 region: CASSGTEGTDTQYF. DNA for the CDR3: TGTGCCAGCAGTGGGACGGAGGGGACAGATACGCAGTATTTT.

This clonotype was picked up many times. This chain links TRBV2 with TRBJ2-5, with TRBD2 identical over 10 bases. The germline V gene has CDR1 SNHLY and CDR2 FYNNEI. The CDR3 loop spans 14 amino acids. Trimming took 8 bases from V and 5 from J; bases not matched to a gene: 8. CDR3: CASGLSGGMETQYF. The CDR3 DNA sequence: TGTGCCAGCGGTCTTAGCGGGGGGATGGAGACCCAGTACTTC.

This clonotype was detected ten times or more. The chain joins TRBV20-1 to TRBJ2-1; 10 bases align to TRBD2. The CDR3 is made up of 16 amino acids. Germline CDR1 reads DFQATT; CDR2 reads SNEGSKA (reference sequence). V lost 0 bases, J lost 7 bases, and 9 bases stayed unmatched. CDR3 DNA: TGCAGTGCTAGAGATTGGCTAGCGGGAGTTTTGAATGAGCAGTTCTTC. It encodes CSARDWLAGVLNEQFF.

CDR3 amino acids: CASSPILGDTEAFF. In DNA form, the CDR3 reads TGCGCCAGCAGCCCGATATTGGGGGACACTGAAGCTTTCTTT. The gene calls are TRBV5-1 and TRBJ1-1; D may be TRBD1 (5 bases). Looked up from germline, CDR1 is SGHRS and CDR2 is YFSETQ. With 4 bases removed from V and 3 bases from J, the gap between germline ends came to 13 bases. CDR3 size: 14 residues.

Comments on this clonotype: Being one base from a much bigger clone, this may be a read error. This chain connects TRBV25-1 to TRBJ2-3; D is uncertain. The germline gives CDR1 MGHDK, CDR2 SYGVNS. Trimming took off 0 bases at V and 6 bases at J, with 10 bases between the two ends. This CDR3 comprises 14 residues. The CDR3 bases are TGTGCCAGCAGTGAATATGATCCCTACGATACGCAGTATTTT. Amino acids: CASSEYDPYDTQYF.

J is TRBJ2-2 and V is TRBV6-6; tentatively, D is TRBD2 (6 bases). There are 17 residues in the CDR3. Trimming pared 8 bases from V and 0 bases from J, leaving 19 bases between. CDR1 is MNHNY, CDR2 SVGAGI, per germline (reference sequence). The chain's CDR3 is CASFPGLAGSNTGELFF. DNA for the CDR3: TGTGCCAGCTTCCCTGGTTTGGCGGGATCGAACACCGGGGAGCTGTTTTTT.

This clonotype has only a few counts. This chain links TRBV28 with TRBJ2-5; maybe TRBD1 (5 bases). Germline CDR1 is MDHEN and CDR2 is SYDVKM. The CDR3 runs 11 residues. Trimming pared 5 bases from V and 9 bases from J, leaving 10 bases between. The CDR3 loop is CASSQTTAQYF. Here the CDR3 DNA reads TGTGCCAGCAGTCAGACGACAGCCCAGTACTTC.

The V gene is TRBV6-1, the J gene TRBJ2-1, with 9 bases aligning to TRBD1. The CDR3 has 15 residues. CDR1 and CDR2 from the germline V gene are MNHNS and SASEGT. J was trimmed by 9 bases and V by 0 bases; bases with no gene match: 6. CDR3: CASSEAGQGRGEQFF. CDR3 nucleotides: TGTGCCAGCAGTGAAGCGGGACAGGGAAGAGGTGAGCAGTTCTTC.

The chain recombines TRBV29-1 with TRBJ2-5; the match to TRBD2 covers 11 bases. CDR3 size: 16 residues. Germline values: CDR1 SQVTM, CDR2 ANQGSEA. With 7 bases clipped from V and 3 bases from J, the junction kept 13 bases outside the gene matches. The CDR3 nucleotides read TGCAGCGGTAACGACCGGCCGGGACTAGCGGAAGAGACCCAGTACTTC. It is translated as CSGNDRPGLAEETQYF.

A few counts support this clonotype. The gene calls are TRBV20-1 and TRBJ2-3; 7 nucleotides align to TRBD2. Unmatched junction bases numbered 9, after V lost 1 base and J lost 2 bases. Germline V gene sequence: CDR1 DFQATT, CDR2 SNEGSKA (reference sequence). This CDR3 is built from 16 residues. CDR3 sequence (DNA): TGCAGTGCTAGAGTTGGGACTACGTGGGCCACAGATACGCAGTATTTT. Its translation is CSARVGTTWATDTQYF.